The 27 T cell receptor beta chains below were found in one sample sequenced in a study of CD8+CD57+ T cells in acquired aplastic anemia. According to the study, genomic DNA was the template for TCR beta VDJ and CDR3 profiling. TCRdb analysed the reads with MiXCR anew, one entry per CDR3 protein. The sample holds 250,000 to 350,000 distinct CDR3 sequences; 55% to 65% are singletons and the top ten take approximately 8%. The sequenced sample was sorted CD4+, CD8+, or CD8+CD57+ T cells (not recorded which) from PBMCs. These receptors all come from a human donor with severe aplastic anemia or a healthy control (not recorded which).

This clonotype showed up many times. The chain is built from TRBV10-3 and TRBJ2-3; tentatively, D is TRBD2 (5 bases). Trimming removed 3 bases at V and 4 bases at J, with 14 bases between. The CDR3 sequence is 15 residues long. The germline gives CDR1 ENHRY, CDR2 SYGVKD. CDR3 protein: CAISDWEKEADTQYF. The CDR3 region has the DNA TGTGCCATCAGTGATTGGGAGAAAGAGGCAGATACGCAGTATTTT.

This clonotype was observed at least ten times. The chain couples TRBV2 to TRBJ2-5; possibly TRBD2 for D (6 bases). The CDR3 is 11 residues long. Germline V CDR1 and CDR2: SNHLY, FYNNEI. V dropped 5 bases and J dropped 7 bases, with 8 bases sitting between them. CDR3 residues: CASSNGGTQYF. The CDR3 DNA is TGTGCCAGCAGTAACGGGGGGACCCAGTACTTC. Together with reference TRBV2 and TRBJ2-5, the CDR3 gives the full variable domain: EPEVTQTPSHQVTQMGQEVILRCVPISNHLYFYWYRQILGQKVEFLVSFYNNEISEKSEIFDDQFSVERPDGSNFTLKIRSTKLEDSAMYFCASSNGGTQYFGPGTRLLVL.

This clonotype has just one count. This chain uses TRBV5-1 with TRBJ1-1; D is ambiguous. The germline V gene encodes CDR1 SGHRS and CDR2 YFSETQ. The CDR3 contains 15 residues. The germline V and J ends were trimmed by 0 bases and 3 bases, with 12 bases remaining between them. CDR3 residues: CASSLGGLSDTEAFF. The CDR3 DNA is TGCGCCAGCAGCTTGGGAGGGTTGAGTGACACTGAAGCTTTCTTT.

This clonotype was seen at least ten times. This chain uses TRBV27 with TRBJ2-7; D gene uncertain. This CDR3 region has 12 residues. Per germline, CDR1 MNHEY and CDR2 SMNVEV (reference sequence). Trimming stripped 7 bases from V and 0 bases from J, with 7 bases between. CDR3 amino acids: CASTLGSYEQYF. The CDR3 coding sequence is TGTGCCAGCACCTTGGGCTCCTACGAGCAGTACTTC.

The genes are TRBV3-1 and TRBJ1-1; 7 bases fit TRBD1. The V segment lost 4 bases and the J segment 0 bases; nucleotides outside the gene matches: 5. Germline CDR1 is LGHDT and CDR2 is YNNKEL (reference sequence). This CDR3 is 15 amino acids long. The CDR3 region is CASSLPGQLNTEAFF. CDR3 nucleotides: TGTGCCAGCAGCCTCCCGGGACAGCTGAACACTGAAGCTTTCTTT.

This rearrangement joins TRBV10-3 to TRBJ1-1; no firm D call. The CDR3 consists of 14 residues. Germline lookup yields CDR1 ENHRY and CDR2 SYGVKD. Trimming removed 7 bases at V and 0 bases at J, with 12 bases between. CDR3 bases: TGTGCCATCACCGAGTCAACAGTGAACACTGAAGCTTTCTTT. Translated: CAITESTVNTEAFF.

The V and J genes are TRBV7-8 and TRBJ2-3, with D possibly being TRBD1 (5 bases). Germline CDR1 reads SGHVS; CDR2 reads FQNEAQ. The CDR3 extends over 15 amino acids. V was pared by 5 bases and J by 0 bases, with 12 bases between. The CDR3 loop reads CASSLDTPSTDTQYF. CDR3 DNA: TGTGCCAGCAGCCTGGACACCCCTAGCACAGATACGCAGTATTTT.

V is TRBV19 and J is TRBJ2-5; no reliable D call. Germline V gives CDR1 LNHDA, CDR2 SQIVND (reference sequence). The V and J ends lost 3 bases and 1 base respectively, with 9 bases between them. The CDR3 length is 14 residues. CDR3 bases: TGTGCCAGTAGTATCGGTAAAGGCCAAGAGACCCAGTACTTC. Amino acid sequence: CASSIGKGQETQYF.

This clonotype was seen more than once but under ten times. The V and J genes are TRBV7-6 and TRBJ2-5; D is ambiguous. The ends were cut back, 1 base at V and 4 bases at J, with 13 bases in the middle. CDR1 and CDR2 (germline): SGHVS, FNYEAQ. The CDR3 has 15 amino acids. CDR3 bases: TGTGCCAGCAGCTTAGTAGAAACGGTAGGAGAGACCCAGTACTTC. The encoded protein is CASSLVETVGETQYF.

The rearrangement links TRBV19 to TRBJ1-5; no reliable D call. Germline V gives CDR1 LNHDA, CDR2 SQIVND (reference sequence). Trimming pared 7 bases from V and 3 bases from J, leaving 7 bases between. The CDR3 totals 12 residues. This CDR3 is CASISANQPQHF. CDR3 nucleotides: TGTGCCAGTATCTCGGCCAATCAGCCCCAGCATTTT.

This chain joins TRBV11-3 and TRBJ1-4; D gene uncertain. The CDR3 has 17 amino acids. CDR1 is SGHNT, CDR2 YENEEA, per germline. The germline V and J ends were trimmed by 5 bases and 0 bases, with 16 bases remaining between them. CDR3 coding DNA: TGTGCCAGCAGCGTAGGTGGACGACTTTCAACTAATGAAAAACTGTTTTTT. This translates into CASSVGGRLSTNEKLFF.

This clonotype has at least ten counts. For the CDR3, the DNA is TGCAGCGCGCACAGGGGATTAAACACTGAAGCTTTCTTT. This sequence encodes CSAHRGLNTEAFF. This chain uses TRBV29-1 with TRBJ1-1, with 7 bases aligning to TRBD1. V was pared by 7 bases and J by 2 bases, with 7 bases of the junction left unmatched. The CDR3 extends over 13 amino acids. The germline gives CDR1 SQVTM, CDR2 ANQGSEA.

This clonotype was counted ten times or more. This rearrangement joins TRBV30 to TRBJ1-2; D unclear. Between the trimmed V and J ends, which lost 6 bases and 5 bases, there was a span of 10 bases. Germline V gene lookup returns CDR1 GTSNPN and CDR2 SVGIG (reference sequence). This CDR3 contains 11 residues. CDR3 loop: CACLFPYGYTF. In nucleotides, the CDR3 is TGTGCCTGCCTATTCCCTTATGGCTACACCTTC.

As to this clonotype: This CDR3 fails to terminate in the conserved phenylalanine or tryptophan, so it likely reflects a read error. The rearrangement uses TRBV14 and TRBJ2-2; D unresolved. The CDR3 is 13 residues long. With 0 bases removed from V and 7 bases from J, the gap between germline ends came to 6 bases. From germline, CDR1 is SGHDN and CDR2 FVKESK. This CDR3 is CASSQEPSGELFL. The CDR3 DNA is TGTGCCAGCAGCCAAGAACCGAGCGGGGAGCTGTTTCTT.

Worth noting for this clonotype: Given a much more abundant clone one base away, this may be a read error. This sequence joins TRBV12-3 or TRBV12-4 and TRBJ1-4; D is undetermined. There are 19 residues in the CDR3. V lost 2 bases and J 0 bases, leaving 19 bases between the germline ends. The CDR3 sequence is CASSLFRRIGKATNEKLFF. The CDR3 DNA reads TGTGCCAGCAGTTTATTTCGCCGTATTGGCAAGGCAACTAATGAAAAACTGTTTTTT.

This chain joins TRBV29-1 and TRBJ2-1, with 7 bases lining up with TRBD2. CDR1 SQVTM and CDR2 ANQGSEA come from the germline V gene. J lost 4 bases, V lost 7 bases, and 7 bases had no gene match. CDR3 length: 13 residues. As DNA, the CDR3 is TGCAGCGGCGAAACTAGCGCATACAATGAGCAGTTCTTC. Residues: CSGETSAYNEQFF.

This clonotype was recorded only once. The CDR3 nucleotides are TGCGCCAGCAGCCCCCGGGAAAGTTACGAGCAGTACTTC. Amino acid sequence: CASSPRESYEQYF. This rearrangement joins TRBV5-1 to TRBJ2-7; tentatively, D is TRBD2 (5 bases). V was trimmed by 4 bases and J by 4 bases, leaving 12 bases between them. The germline V gene encodes CDR1 SGHRS and CDR2 YFSETQ. The CDR3 has 13 residues.

This clonotype has just a few counts. The junction shows a germline mismatch at one end, possibly a read error. The CDR3 sequence is CASSLTSRDTQYF. In nucleotides, the CDR3 is TGTGCCAGCAGCTTGACTAGCAGAGATACGCAGTATTTT. The genes are TRBV7-2 and TRBJ2-3; TRBD2 matches at 7 bases. The CDR3 sequence is 13 residues long. The germline gives CDR1 SGHTA, CDR2 FQGNSA.

The rearrangement uses TRBV7-3 and TRBJ2-1, with 7 bases that match TRBD2. This CDR3 region has 16 residues. J gave up 4 bases and V 5 bases, and 11 bases lay outside the gene matches. Germline-derived CDR1 and CDR2 are SGHTA and FQGTGA. CDR3 sequence reads: CASSMTGGTLYNEQFF. The CDR3 bases are TGTGCCAGCAGCATGACCGGGGGGACGCTTTACAATGAGCAGTTCTTC. Full variable domain (remainder filled in from reference TRBV7-3 and TRBJ2-1): GAGVSQTPSNKVTEKGKYVELRCDPISGHTALYWYRQSLGQGPEFLIYFQGTGAADDSGLPNDRFFAVRPEGSVSTLKIQRTERGDSAVYLCASSMTGGTLYNEQFFGPGTRLTVL.

This chain connects TRBV9 to TRBJ2-3; 12 nucleotides align to TRBD2. The junction had 8 bases not matched to a gene; V was cut back by 3 bases and J by 6 bases. CDR1 SGDLS and CDR2 YYNGEE come from the germline V gene. The CDR3 has 16 amino acids. The CDR3 DNA reads as TGTGCCAGCAGCGGGACTAGCGGGGTCGGGGGGGATACGCAGTATTTT. Residues: CASSGTSGVGGDTQYF. The complete variable domain, with remaining parts taken from reference TRBV9 and TRBJ2-3, reads DSGVTQTPKHLITATGQRVTLRCSPRSGDLSVYWYQQSLDQGLQFLIQYYNGEERAKGNILERFSAQQFPDLHSELNLSSLELGDSALYFCASSGTSGVGGDTQYFGPGTRLTVL.

This clonotype was observed at least ten times. This sequence joins TRBV6-5 and TRBJ2-7, with unresolved D. The CDR3 sequence is 16 residues long. With 2 bases removed from V and 0 bases from J, the gap between germline ends came to 14 bases. Germline CDR1 is MNHEY and CDR2 is SVGAGI. The CDR3 here is CASSYAHGRSSYEQYF. The DNA of the CDR3 is TGTGCCAGCAGTTACGCGCACGGTAGGAGCTCCTACGAGCAGTACTTC.

The table lists this clonotype with many counts. The rearrangement uses TRBV9 and TRBJ1-1; D is perhaps TRBD1 (6 bases). The CDR3 extends over 13 amino acids. V lost 0 bases and J lost 6, with 9 bases in between. Germline lookup yields CDR1 SGDLS and CDR2 YYNGEE. This chain's CDR3 is CASSVAGGPEAFF. Here the CDR3 DNA reads TGTGCCAGCAGCGTAGCCGGGGGCCCTGAAGCTTTCTTT.

The rearrangement uses TRBV5-1 and TRBJ2-1; TRBD2 agrees at 7 bases. V lost 8 bases, J lost 7 bases, and 12 bases stayed unmatched. CDR1 and CDR2 (germline): SGHRS, YFSETQ. CDR3 size: 14 residues. CDR3 in amino acids: CASWAGASGNEQFF. The CDR3 DNA sequence: TGCGCCAGTTGGGCGGGAGCCTCTGGGAATGAGCAGTTCTTC.

The chain is built from TRBV12-3 or TRBV12-4 and TRBJ1-6, with 7 nucleotides matching TRBD1. V lost 5 bases to trimming and J lost 7 bases; unmatched junction nucleotides: 8. The CDR3 contains 15 residues. The CDR3 here is CASSLPGGANSPLHF. The CDR3 DNA reads TGTGCCAGCAGTCTTCCAGGGGGAGCGAATTCACCCCTCCACTTT.

The V gene is TRBV20-1, the J gene TRBJ1-2; no firm D call. V shed 7 bases and J shed 5 bases, with 26 bases lying between them. CDR1 and CDR2 (germline): DFQATT, SNEGSKA (reference sequence). The CDR3 sequence is 16 residues long. The CDR3 nucleotides read TGCAGTGATTCATCGCTTAGCGCCCTATCTCCTTATGGCTACACCTTC. The encoded protein is CSDSSLSALSPYGYTF.

In this sample, this clonotype turned up once. The rearrangement uses TRBV24-1 and TRBJ2-5; TRBD2 aligns across 14 bases. This CDR3 spans 15 amino acids. Germline V lookup: CDR1 KGHDR, CDR2 SFDVKD. The V segment lost 9 bases and the J segment 4 bases; nucleotides outside the gene matches: 6. The CDR3 nucleotides are TGTGCCACCGGGGGGACTAGCGGGGGCCTAGAGACCCAGTACTTC. Its protein product is CATGGTSGGLETQYF.

The V call is TRBV7-8, the J call TRBJ1-5; 7 nucleotides agree with TRBD1. Looked up from germline, CDR1 is SGHVS and CDR2 is FQNEAQ. CDR3 length equals 15 residues. With V trimmed by 5 bases and J by 7 bases, 11 bases remained unmatched. The CDR3 protein is CASSTLTGPGQPQHF. DNA of the CDR3: TGTGCCAGCAGCACCTTGACAGGGCCTGGCCAGCCCCAGCATTTT.